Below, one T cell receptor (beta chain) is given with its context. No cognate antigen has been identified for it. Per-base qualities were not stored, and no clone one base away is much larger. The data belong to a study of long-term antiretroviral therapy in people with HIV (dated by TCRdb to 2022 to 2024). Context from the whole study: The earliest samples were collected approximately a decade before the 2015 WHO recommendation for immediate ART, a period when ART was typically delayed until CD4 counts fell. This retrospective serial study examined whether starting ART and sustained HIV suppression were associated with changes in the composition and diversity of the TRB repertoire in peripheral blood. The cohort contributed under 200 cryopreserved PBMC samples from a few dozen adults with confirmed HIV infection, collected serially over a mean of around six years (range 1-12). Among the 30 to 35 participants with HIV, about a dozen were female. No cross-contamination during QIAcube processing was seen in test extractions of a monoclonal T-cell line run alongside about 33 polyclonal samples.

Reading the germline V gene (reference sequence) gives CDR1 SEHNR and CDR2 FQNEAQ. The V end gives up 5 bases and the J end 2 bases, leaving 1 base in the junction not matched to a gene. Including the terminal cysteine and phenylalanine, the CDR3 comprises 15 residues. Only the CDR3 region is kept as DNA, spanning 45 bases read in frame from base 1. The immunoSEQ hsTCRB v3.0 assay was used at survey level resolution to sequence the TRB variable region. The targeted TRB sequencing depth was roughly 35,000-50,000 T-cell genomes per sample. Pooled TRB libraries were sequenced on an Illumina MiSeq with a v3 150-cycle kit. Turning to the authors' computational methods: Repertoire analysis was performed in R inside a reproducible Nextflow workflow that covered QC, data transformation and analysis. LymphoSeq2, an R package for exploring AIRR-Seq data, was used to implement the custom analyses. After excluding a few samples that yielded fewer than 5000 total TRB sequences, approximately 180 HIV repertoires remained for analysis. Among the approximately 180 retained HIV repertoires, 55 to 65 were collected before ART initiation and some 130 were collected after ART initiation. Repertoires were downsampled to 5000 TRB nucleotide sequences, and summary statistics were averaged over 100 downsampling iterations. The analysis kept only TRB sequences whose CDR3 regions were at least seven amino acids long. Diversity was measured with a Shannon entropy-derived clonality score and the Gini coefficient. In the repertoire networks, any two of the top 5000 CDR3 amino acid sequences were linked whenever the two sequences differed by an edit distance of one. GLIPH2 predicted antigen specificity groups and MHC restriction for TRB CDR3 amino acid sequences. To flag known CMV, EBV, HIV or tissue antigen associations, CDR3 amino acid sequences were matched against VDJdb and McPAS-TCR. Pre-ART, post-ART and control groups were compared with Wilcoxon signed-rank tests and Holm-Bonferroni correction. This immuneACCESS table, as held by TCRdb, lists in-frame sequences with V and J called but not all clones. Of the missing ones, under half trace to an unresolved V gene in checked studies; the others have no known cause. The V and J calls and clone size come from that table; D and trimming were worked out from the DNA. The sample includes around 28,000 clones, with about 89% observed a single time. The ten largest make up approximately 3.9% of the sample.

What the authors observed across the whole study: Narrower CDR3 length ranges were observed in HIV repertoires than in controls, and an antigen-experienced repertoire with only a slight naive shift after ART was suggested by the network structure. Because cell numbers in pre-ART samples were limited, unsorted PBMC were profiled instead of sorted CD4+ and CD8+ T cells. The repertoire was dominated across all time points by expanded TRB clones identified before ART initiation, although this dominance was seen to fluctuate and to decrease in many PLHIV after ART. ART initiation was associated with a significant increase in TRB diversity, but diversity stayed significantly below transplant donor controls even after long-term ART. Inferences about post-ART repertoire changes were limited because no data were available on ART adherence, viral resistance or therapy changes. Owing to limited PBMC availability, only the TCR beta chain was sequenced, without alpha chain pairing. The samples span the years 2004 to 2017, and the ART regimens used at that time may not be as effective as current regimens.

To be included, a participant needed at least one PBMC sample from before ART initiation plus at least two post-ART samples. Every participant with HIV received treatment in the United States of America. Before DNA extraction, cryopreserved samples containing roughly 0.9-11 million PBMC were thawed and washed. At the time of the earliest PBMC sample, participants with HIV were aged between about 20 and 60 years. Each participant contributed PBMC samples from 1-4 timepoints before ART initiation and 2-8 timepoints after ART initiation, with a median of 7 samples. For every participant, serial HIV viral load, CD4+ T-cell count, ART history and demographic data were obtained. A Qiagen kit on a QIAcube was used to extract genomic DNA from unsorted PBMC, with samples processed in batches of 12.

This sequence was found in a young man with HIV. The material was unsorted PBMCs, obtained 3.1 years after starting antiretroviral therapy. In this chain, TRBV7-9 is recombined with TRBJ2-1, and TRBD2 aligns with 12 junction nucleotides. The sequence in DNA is TGTGCCAGCAGCCGGACTAGCGGGGCCTACAATGAGCAGTTCTTC. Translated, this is CASSRTSGAYNEQFF.